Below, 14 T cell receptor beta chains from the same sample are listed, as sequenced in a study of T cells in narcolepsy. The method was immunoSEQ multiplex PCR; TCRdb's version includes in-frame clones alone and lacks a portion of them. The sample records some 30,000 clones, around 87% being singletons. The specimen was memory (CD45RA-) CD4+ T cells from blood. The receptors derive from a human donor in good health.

The CDR3 bases are TGTGCCAGCAGTCCACATAGGGGACATGGGTATGCTTTCTTT. Translation gives CASSPHRGHGYAFF. The chain couples TRBV25-1 to TRBJ1-1, with D tentatively TRBD1 (6 bases). Germline V CDR1 and CDR2: MGHDK, SYGVNS. This CDR3 is 14 amino acids long. V lost 5 bases, J lost 11 bases, and 21 bases lay in between.

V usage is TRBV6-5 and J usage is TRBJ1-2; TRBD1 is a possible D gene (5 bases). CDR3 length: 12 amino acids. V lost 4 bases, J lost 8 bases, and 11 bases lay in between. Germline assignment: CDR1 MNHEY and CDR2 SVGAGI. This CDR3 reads CASSFGQYGYTF. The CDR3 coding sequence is TGTGCCAGCAGTTTTGGACAATACGGCTACACCTTC.

The DNA for the CDR3 is TGTGCCTGGGTAGGAGGTGCAGATACGCAGTATTTT. Residues: CAWVGGADTQYF. The V call is TRBV30, the J call TRBJ2-3; maybe TRBD2 (5 bases). This CDR3 region has 12 residues. Germline V gene data show CDR1 as GTSNPN and CDR2 as SVGIG (reference sequence). V was cut by 5 bases and J by 4 bases, with 10 bases left in between.

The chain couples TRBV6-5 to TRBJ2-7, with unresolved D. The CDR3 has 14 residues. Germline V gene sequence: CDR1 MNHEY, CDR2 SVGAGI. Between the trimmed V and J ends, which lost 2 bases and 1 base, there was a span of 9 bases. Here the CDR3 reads CASSYRGPSYEQYF. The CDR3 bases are TGTGCCAGCAGTTACCGCGGTCCGTCCTACGAGCAGTACTTC.

CDR3 amino acids: CASSYKNAATNEKLFF. CDR3 bases: TGTGCCAGCTCATATAAAAATGCTGCAACTAATGAAAAACTGTTTTTT. The chain has TRBV18 and TRBJ1-4; no clear D. This CDR3 has 16 residues. Germline CDR1 KGHSH, CDR2 LQKENI. V was pared by 5 bases and J by 0 bases, with 13 bases between.

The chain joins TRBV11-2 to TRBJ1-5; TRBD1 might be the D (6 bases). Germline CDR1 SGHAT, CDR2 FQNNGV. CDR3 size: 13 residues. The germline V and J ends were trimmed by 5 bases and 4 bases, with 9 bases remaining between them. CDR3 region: CASSPGQNQPQHF. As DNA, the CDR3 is TGTGCCAGCAGCCCCGGACAGAATCAGCCCCAGCATTTT.

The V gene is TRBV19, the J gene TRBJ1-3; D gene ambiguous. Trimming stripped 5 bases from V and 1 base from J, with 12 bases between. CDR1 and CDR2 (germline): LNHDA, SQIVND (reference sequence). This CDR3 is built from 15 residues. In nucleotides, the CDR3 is TGTGCCAGTAGTTACCCTCCGTCATCTGGAAACACCATATATTTT. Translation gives CASSYPPSSGNTIYF.

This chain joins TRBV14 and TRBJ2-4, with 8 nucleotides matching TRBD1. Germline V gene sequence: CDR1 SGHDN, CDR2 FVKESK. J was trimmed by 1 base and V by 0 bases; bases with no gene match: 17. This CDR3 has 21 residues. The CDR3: CASSQESLRGRTNRAKNIQYF. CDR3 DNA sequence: TGTGCCAGCAGCCAAGAGTCCCTCAGGGGGCGAACAAATAGGGCCAAAAACATTCAGTACTTC.

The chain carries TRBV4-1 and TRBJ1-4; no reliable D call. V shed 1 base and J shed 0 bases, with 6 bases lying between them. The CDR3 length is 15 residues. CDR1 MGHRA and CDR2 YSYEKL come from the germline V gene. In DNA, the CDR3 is TGCGCCAGCAGCCAAGTAGGTGCAACTAATGAAAAACTGTTTTTT. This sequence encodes CASSQVGATNEKLFF.

The CDR3 sequence: CASGPRTGPQETQYF. Here the CDR3 DNA reads TGTGCTAGTGGTCCGCGGACAGGGCCTCAAGAGACCCAGTACTTC. V and J are TRBV12-5 and TRBJ2-5, with 8 nucleotides matching TRBD1. Germline V CDR1 and CDR2: LGHNT, FRNRAP. The CDR3 consists of 15 residues. Germline trimming cut 5 bases from V and 2 bases from J; bases unmatched to any gene: 7. The whole variable domain, filled in from reference TRBV12-5 and TRBJ2-5, reads DARVTQTPRHKVTEMGQEVTMRCQPILGHNTVFWYRQTMMQGLELLAYFRNRAPLDDSGMPKDRFSAEMPDATLATLKIQPSEPRDSAVYFCASGPRTGPQETQYFGPGTRLLVL.

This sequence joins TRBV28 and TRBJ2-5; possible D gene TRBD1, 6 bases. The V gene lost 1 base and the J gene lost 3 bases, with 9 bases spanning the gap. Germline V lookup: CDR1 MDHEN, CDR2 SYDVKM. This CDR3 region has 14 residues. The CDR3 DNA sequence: TGTGCCAGCAGTTTATCAGGGGCGGAAGAGACCCAGTACTTC. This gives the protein CASSLSGAEETQYF.

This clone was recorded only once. The DNA of the CDR3 is TGTGCCAGCAGTGCCCCGACAGGCCTATCCTACGAGCAGTACTTC. Its protein is CASSAPTGLSYEQYF. V and J are TRBV6-1 and TRBJ2-7, with D perhaps TRBD1 (6 bases). The CDR3 totals 15 residues. V gave up 4 bases and J gave up 1 base, with 14 bases separating them. Germline values: CDR1 MNHNS, CDR2 SASEGT.

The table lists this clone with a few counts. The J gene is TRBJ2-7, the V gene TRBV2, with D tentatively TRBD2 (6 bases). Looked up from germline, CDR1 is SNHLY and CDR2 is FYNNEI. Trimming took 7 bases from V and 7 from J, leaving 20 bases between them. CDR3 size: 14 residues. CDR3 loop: CASTTGRGVGEQYF. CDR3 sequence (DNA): TGTGCCAGCACTACCGGGAGAGGGGTAGGGGAGCAGTACTTC.

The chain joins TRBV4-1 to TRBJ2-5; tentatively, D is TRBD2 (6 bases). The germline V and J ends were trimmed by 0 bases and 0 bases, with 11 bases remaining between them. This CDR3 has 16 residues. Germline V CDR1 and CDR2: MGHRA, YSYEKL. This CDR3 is CASSQDEAGYQETQYF. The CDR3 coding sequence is TGCGCCAGCAGCCAAGATGAAGCGGGCTACCAAGAGACCCAGTACTTC.